A single sample is the source of the 2 T cell receptor beta chains below, sequenced in a study of Graves' ophthalmopathy and Graves' hyperthyroidism. The TCR beta CDR3 regions underwent amplification from RNA transcripts. First-round RT-PCR relied on HTBI primers, and a second-round multiplex PCR came next. One entry per CDR3 protein results from TCRdb running MiXCR on the multiplex PCR reads. The sample lists approximately 640,000 distinct CDR3 sequences, about 40% occurring once. The sample taken for sequencing was peripheral blood. Receptors were obtained from an adult man with Graves' ophthalmopathy.

A few counts support this clonotype. This chain links TRBV7-9 with TRBJ1-6; D call uncertain. Germline V gene sequence: CDR1 SEHNR, CDR2 FQNEAQ (reference sequence). Deletions cut 6 bases from V and 0 bases from J, with 9 bases between. There are 15 residues in the CDR3. The CDR3 here is CASRLRGSYNSPLHF. For the CDR3, the DNA is TGTGCCAGCAGACTCCGGGGCTCCTATAATTCACCCCTCCACTTT. Full variable domain (missing parts from reference TRBV7-9 and TRBJ1-6): DTGVSQNPRHKITKRGQNVTFRCDPISEHNRLYWYRQTLGQGPEFLTYFQNEAQLEKSRLLSDRFSAERPKGSFSTLEIQRTEQGDSAMYLCASRLRGSYNSPLHFGNGTRLTVT.

This clonotype was seen ten or more times. This chain links TRBV20-1 with TRBJ1-6, with 7 bases lining up with TRBD1. J was trimmed by 10 bases and V by 6 bases; bases with no gene match: 9. The germline V gene has CDR1 DFQATT and CDR2 SNEGSKA (reference sequence). The CDR3 consists of 13 residues. Here the CDR3 reads CSAITGEGSPLHF. The CDR3 nucleotides read TGCAGTGCGATAACAGGGGAGGGATCACCCCTCCACTTT.